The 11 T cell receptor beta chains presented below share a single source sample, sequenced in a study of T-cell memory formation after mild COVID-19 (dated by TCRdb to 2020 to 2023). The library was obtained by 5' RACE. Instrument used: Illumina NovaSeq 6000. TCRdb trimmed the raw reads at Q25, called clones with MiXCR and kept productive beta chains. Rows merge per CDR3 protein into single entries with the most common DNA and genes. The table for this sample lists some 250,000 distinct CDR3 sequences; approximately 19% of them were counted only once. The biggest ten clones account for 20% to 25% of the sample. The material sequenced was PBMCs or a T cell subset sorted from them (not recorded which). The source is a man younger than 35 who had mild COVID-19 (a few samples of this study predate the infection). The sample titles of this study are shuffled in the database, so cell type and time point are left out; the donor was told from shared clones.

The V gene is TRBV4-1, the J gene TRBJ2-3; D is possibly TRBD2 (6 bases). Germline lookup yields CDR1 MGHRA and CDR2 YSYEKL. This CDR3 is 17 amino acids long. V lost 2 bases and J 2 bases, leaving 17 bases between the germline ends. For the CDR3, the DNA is TGCGCCAGCAGCCAACCCCGGACGGCGGGGCCCACAGATACGCAGTATTTT. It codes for CASSQPRTAGPTDTQYF.

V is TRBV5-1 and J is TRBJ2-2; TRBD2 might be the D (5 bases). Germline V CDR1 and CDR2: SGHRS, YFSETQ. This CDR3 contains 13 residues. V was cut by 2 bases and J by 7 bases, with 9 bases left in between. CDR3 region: CASSFGGGGELFF. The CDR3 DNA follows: TGCGCCAGCAGCTTTGGAGGTGGCGGGGAGCTGTTTTTT.

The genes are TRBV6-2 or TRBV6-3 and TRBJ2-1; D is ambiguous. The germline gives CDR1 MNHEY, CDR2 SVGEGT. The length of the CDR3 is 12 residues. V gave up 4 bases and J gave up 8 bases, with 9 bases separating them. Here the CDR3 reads CASSWSKYEQFF. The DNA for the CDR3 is TGTGCCAGCAGTTGGAGCAAGTATGAGCAGTTCTTC.

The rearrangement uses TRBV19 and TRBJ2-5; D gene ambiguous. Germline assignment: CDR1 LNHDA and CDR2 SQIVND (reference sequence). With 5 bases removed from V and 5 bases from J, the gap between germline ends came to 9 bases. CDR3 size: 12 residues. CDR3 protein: CASSQVAETQYF. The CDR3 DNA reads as TGTGCCAGTAGTCAGGTCGCCGAGACCCAGTACTTC.

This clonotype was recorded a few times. CDR3 nucleotide sequence: TGCGCCAGCAGCTTGGCTACAGGGGGCAATGCTGAAGCTTTCTTT. Its protein product is CASSLATGGNAEAFF. The V and J genes are TRBV5-1 and TRBJ1-1, with TRBD1 identical over 9 bases. Trimming removed 0 bases from V and 6 bases from J; junction bases left unmatched: 6. The germline CDR1 and CDR2 sequences are SGHRS and YFSETQ. This CDR3 is 15 amino acids long.

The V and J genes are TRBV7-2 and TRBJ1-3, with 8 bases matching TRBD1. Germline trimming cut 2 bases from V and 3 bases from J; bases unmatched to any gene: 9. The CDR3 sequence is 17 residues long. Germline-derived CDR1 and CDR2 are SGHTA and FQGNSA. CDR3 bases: TGTGCCAGCAGCTTACGGGGGTCAGGGACAGGTGGAAACACCATATATTTT. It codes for CASSLRGSGTGGNTIYF.

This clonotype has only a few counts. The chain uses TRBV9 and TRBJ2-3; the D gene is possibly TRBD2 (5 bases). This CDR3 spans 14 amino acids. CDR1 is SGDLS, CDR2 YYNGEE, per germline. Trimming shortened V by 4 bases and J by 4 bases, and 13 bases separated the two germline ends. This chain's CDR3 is CASSPWAGPDTQYF. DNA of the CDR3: TGTGCCAGCAGCCCCTGGGCGGGCCCAGATACGCAGTATTTT.

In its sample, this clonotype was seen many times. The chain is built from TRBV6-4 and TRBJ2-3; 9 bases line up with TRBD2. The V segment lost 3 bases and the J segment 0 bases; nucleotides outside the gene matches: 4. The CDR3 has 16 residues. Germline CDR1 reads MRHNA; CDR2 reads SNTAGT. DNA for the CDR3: TGTGCCAGCAGTGAGGCTAGCGGGGATAGCACAGATACGCAGTATTTT. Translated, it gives CASSEASGDSTDTQYF.

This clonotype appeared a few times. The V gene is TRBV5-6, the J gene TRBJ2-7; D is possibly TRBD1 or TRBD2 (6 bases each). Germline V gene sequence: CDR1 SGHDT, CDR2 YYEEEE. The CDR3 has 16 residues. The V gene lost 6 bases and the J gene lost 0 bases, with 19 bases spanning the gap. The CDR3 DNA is TGTGCCAGCACCACTAGGGGGGTTAGAGGCTCCTACGAGCAGTACTTC. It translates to CASTTRGVRGSYEQYF.

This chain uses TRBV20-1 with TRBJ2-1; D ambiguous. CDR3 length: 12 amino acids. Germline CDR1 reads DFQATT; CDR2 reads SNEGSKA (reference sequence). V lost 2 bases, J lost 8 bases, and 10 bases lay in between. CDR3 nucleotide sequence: TGCAGTGCTAGATTGTTGAGGTATGAGCAGTTCTTC. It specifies CSARLLRYEQFF.

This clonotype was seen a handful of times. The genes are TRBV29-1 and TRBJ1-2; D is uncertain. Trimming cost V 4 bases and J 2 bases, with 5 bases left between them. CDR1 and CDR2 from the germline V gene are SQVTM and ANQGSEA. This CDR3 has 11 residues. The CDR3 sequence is CSVVVNYGYTF. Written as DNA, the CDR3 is TGCAGCGTTGTTGTCAACTATGGCTACACCTTC.